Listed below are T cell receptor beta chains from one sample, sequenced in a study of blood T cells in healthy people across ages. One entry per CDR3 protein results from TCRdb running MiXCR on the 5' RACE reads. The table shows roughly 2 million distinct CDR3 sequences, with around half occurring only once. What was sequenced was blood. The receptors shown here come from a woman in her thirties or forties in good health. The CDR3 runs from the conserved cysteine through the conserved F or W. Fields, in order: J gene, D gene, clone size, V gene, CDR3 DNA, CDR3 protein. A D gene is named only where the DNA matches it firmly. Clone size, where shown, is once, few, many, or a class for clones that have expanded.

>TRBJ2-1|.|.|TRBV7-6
TGTGCCAGCAGCTTAGCAGCAGGGAGGTACGATGAGCAGTTCTTC
CASSLAAGRYDEQFF
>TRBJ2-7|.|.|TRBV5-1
TGCGCCAGCAGCCCCAACCAGACCCCTTCCAATGAGCAGTACTTC
CASSPNQTPSNEQYF
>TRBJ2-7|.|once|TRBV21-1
TGTGCCAGCAGTCAGCCGGGCCGAAGCTCCTACGAGCAGTACTTC
CASSQPGRSSYEQYF
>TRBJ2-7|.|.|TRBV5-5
TGTGCCAGCAGCTTGGGACAGGAGAGATACGAGCAGTACTTC
CASSLGQERYEQYF
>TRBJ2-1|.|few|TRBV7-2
TGTGCCAGCAGCTTAGTGATGTACAATGAGCAGTTCTTC
CASSLVMYNEQFF
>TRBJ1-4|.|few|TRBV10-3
TGTGCCATCAGTGATGGTCAGCCCAATGAAAAACTGTTTTTT
CAISDGQPNEKLFF
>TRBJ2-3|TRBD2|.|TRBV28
TGTGCCAGCTCGGGGGGGGTTGAAGATACGCAGTATTTT
CASSGGVEDTQYF
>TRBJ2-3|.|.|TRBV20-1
TGCAGTGCTAGAGATGTGGCTTCCGCAGATACGCAGTATTTT
CSARDVASADTQYF
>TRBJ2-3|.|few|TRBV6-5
TGTGCCAGCAGTTTCGGGGCCCAGGGAGATACGCAGTATTTT
CASSFGAQGDTQYF
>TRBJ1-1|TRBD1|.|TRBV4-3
TGCGCCAGCAGCCAAGAAGGGGGCGGGGGCGATCTCGCTTTCTTT
CASSQEGGGGDLAFF
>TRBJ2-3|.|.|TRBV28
TGTGCCAGCATCGGGGAATTCGGGGGTAGCACAGATACGCAGTATTTT
CASIGEFGGSTDTQYF
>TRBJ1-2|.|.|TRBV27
TGTGCCAGCAGTTCCTTGGGGGCCTACTATGGCTACACCTTC
CASSSLGAYYGYTF
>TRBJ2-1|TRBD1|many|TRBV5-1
TGTGCCAGCAGCTTAACAGGGGGCAATGAGCAGTTCTTC
CASSLTGGNEQFF
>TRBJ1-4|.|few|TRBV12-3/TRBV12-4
TGTGCCAGCAGTGATCCGGGAAGCGAAAAACTGTTTTTT
CASSDPGSEKLFF
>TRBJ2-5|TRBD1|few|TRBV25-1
TGTGCCAGCAGTGACCCGGGACAGGGAAAAGAGACCCAGTACTTC
CASSDPGQGKETQYF
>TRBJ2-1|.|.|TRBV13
TGTGCCAGCAGCTTATACAGCGGGTCTGTGAATGAGCAGTTCTTC
CASSLYSGSVNEQFF
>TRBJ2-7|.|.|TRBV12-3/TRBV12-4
TGTGCCAGCAGTCAATCAGGGGTCCTCTACGAGCAGTACTTC
CASSQSGVLYEQYF
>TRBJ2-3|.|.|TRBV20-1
TGCAGTGCTAGGCCCCGGTTCACAGATACGCAGTATTTT
CSARPRFTDTQYF
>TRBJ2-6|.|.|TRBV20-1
TGCAGTGCCAGGGCAAGTGGGATCTCTGGGGCCAACGTCCTGACTTTC
CSARASGISGANVLTF
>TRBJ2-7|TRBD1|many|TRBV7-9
TGTGCCAGCAGCTCGACAGGGGCCTACGAGCAGTACTTC
CASSSTGAYEQYF
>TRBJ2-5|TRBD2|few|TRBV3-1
TGTGCCAGCAGCAGGAGCGGGGGCAAAAAAGAGACCCAGTACTTC
CASSRSGGKKETQYF
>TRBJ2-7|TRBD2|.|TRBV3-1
TGTGCCAGCAGCCAAGGAGCTAGCGGCCGTACGGAGCAGTACTTC
CASSQGASGRTEQYF
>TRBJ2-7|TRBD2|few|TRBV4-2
TGTGCCAGCAGCCAAGATTCTAGCGGGGGCACCTACTCCTACGAGCAGTACTTC
CASSQDSSGGTYSYEQYF
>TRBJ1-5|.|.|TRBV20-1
TGCAGTGCTATCTCCATTAGAAGACGGGGGCATCAGCCCCAGCATTTT
CSAISIRRRGHQPQHF
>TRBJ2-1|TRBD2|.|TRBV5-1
TGCGCCAGCAGCTTGGGTAGCGGGGTAGTCGGTGAGCAGTTCTTC
CASSLGSGVVGEQFF
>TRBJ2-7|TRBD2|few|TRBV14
TGTGCCAGCAGCCATACGGGACTAGCGAATGAGCAGTACTTC
CASSHTGLANEQYF
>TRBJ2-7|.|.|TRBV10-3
TGTGCCATCAGTGCTGGCGCCGCTAGCTCCTACGAGCAGTACTTC
CAISAGAASSYEQYF
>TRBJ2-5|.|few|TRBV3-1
TGTGCCAGCAGGCGCACTAGTGAGGAGACCCAGTACTTC
CASRRTSEETQYF
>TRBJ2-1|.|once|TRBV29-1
TGCAACGTTGGAGTCCTGAGCTCCTACAATGAGCAGTTCTTC
CNVGVLSSYNEQFF
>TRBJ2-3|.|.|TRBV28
TGTGCCAGCACCATTCGGGGAGGCTCAGATACGCAGTATTTT
CASTIRGGSDTQYF
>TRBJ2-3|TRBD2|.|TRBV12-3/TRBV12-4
TGCGCCAGCAGTTTAGGACTAGCGCCTCCAGATACGCAGTATTTT
CASSLGLAPPDTQYF
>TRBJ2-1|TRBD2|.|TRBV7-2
TGTGCCAGCAGTGGCGGGGGGGGTTCCCACAATGAGCAGTTCTTC
CASSGGGGSHNEQFF
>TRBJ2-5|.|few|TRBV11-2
TGTGCCAGCAGCGACCCTCCCTTGCGGCAAGAGACCCAGTACTTC
CASSDPPLRQETQYF
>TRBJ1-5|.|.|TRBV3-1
TGTGCCAGCAGCCTCGCGACAGACAATCAGCCCCAGCATTTT
CASSLATDNQPQHF
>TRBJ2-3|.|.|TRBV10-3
TGTGCCATCAATTTCGACGCCCGCACAGATACGCAGTATTTT
CAINFDARTDTQYF